The 21 T cell receptor beta chains below were found in one sample sequenced in a study of CXCR3-negative and CXCR3-positive naive CD8 T cells. Which antigens these TCRs recognize remains unknown. It was by 5' RACE with UMI labels that the TRB cDNA libraries were prepared. TCRdb re-called the 5' RACE reads and shows each CDR3 protein once, DNA omitted. This sample contains some 120,000 distinct CDR3 sequences. Study-wide points: Against CXCR3-negative naive cells, CXCR3-positive naive cells showed more hydrophobic TRB CDR3s.

The specimen sequenced was naive CXCR3+ CD8+ T cells from blood. Noted subset: CD45RO-CCR7+CD27+CD95- naive CD8+ T cells expressing CXCR3 (TNR3+). These receptors all come from a human donor in good health. Some clones in this sample may be carry-over from other donors' samples.

This rearrangement joins TRBV7-9 to TRBJ1-4; TCRdb lists TRBD1, though no DNA is available to test this call. The CDR3 runs to 16 residues. The V gene's germline CDR1 is SEHNR and CDR2 FQNEAQ (reference sequence). This CDR3 reads CASSFPFGTGDEKLFF.

The chain recombines TRBV7-3 with TRBJ2-5; TCRdb calls TRBD1, which cannot be checked without DNA. Germline-derived CDR1 and CDR2 are SGHTA and FQGTGA. The CDR3 sequence is 15 residues long. The CDR3 is CASSPGQGVEETQYF.

The chain employs TRBV29-1 and TRBJ2-7; absent DNA, TCRdb's TRBD1 call cannot be checked. Germline loops: CDR1 SQVTM, CDR2 ANQGSEA. The CDR3 contains 12 residues. CDR3 region: CSVEGQGPEQYF.

The chain carries TRBV9 and TRBJ2-2; TCRdb picks TRBD1, but there is no DNA to check that call. From germline, CDR1 is SGDLS and CDR2 YYNGEE. The CDR3 spans 15 residues. The CDR3 sequence: CASSVFGGNTGELFF.

The chain joins TRBV29-1 to TRBJ2-1; TCRdb returns TRBD1, unconfirmable since there is no DNA. CDR1 is SQVTM, CDR2 ANQGSEA, per germline. The CDR3 contains 12 residues. The CDR3 loop reads CGAPSQSDEQFF.

This chain connects TRBV27 to TRBJ1-2. Germline CDR1 and CDR2: MNHEY and SMNVEV (reference sequence). The CDR3 totals 15 residues. CDR3 in amino acids: CASSLSPGLLYGYTF.

The chain combines TRBV2 with TRBJ1-1. CDR1 is SNHLY, CDR2 FYNNEI, per germline. The CDR3 consists of 21 residues. CDR3: CASSVVGIPLAGQVMNTEAFF.

The chain is built from TRBV9 and TRBJ2-3. CDR3 size: 16 residues. The V gene's germline CDR1 is SGDLS and CDR2 YYNGEE. The CDR3 spells CASSVSLAGSTDTQYF.

The genes are TRBV7-9 and TRBJ2-7; TCRdb calls TRBD1, which cannot be checked without DNA. The germline V gene has CDR1 SEHNR and CDR2 FQNEAQ (reference sequence). The CDR3 is 17 amino acids. The CDR3: CASSSSSGTALSYEQYF.

The J gene is TRBJ1-2, the V gene TRBV4-2; lacking DNA, the TRBD1 call made by TCRdb goes unchecked. Per the germline V gene, CDR1 is LGHNA and CDR2 is YNFKEQ. The CDR3 contains 18 residues. The CDR3 here is CASSQDPGGATGGIGYTF.

The rearrangement uses TRBV29-1 and TRBJ2-3; TCRdb calls TRBD2, which cannot be checked without DNA. There are 19 residues in the CDR3. Germline-derived CDR1 and CDR2 are SQVTM and ANQGSEA. The CDR3 reads CSVDGRLAGDVIGTDTQYF.

This chain links TRBV5-1 with TRBJ2-1; TCRdb indicates TRBD2, and absent DNA this call remains unverified. Germline lookup yields CDR1 SGHRS and CDR2 YFSETQ. The CDR3 has 17 residues. The CDR3 sequence: CASKGQIEGSTDNEQFF.

This chain links TRBV13 with TRBJ1-2; checking the TCRdb D call of TRBD1 is not possible without DNA. CDR3 length equals 15 residues. Germline CDR1 reads PRHDT; CDR2 reads FYEKMQ (reference sequence). The CDR3 spells CASRPFQGVNYGYTF. The full variable domain, rest sourced from reference TRBV13 and TRBJ1-2, is AAGVIQSPRHLIKEKRETATLKCYPIPRHDTVYWYQQGPGQDPQFLISFYEKMQSDKGSIPDRFSAQQFSDYHSELNMSSLELGDSALYFCASRPFQGVNYGYTFGSGTRLTVV.

The chain employs TRBV6-6 and TRBJ1-2. CDR3 length: 14 residues. Germline CDR1 MNHNY, CDR2 SVGAGI (reference sequence). CDR3 amino acids: CASTIKGSIYGYTF.

The chain couples TRBV10-3 to TRBJ1-5. Per the germline V gene, CDR1 is ENHRY and CDR2 is SYGVKD. The CDR3 loop spans 14 amino acids. The CDR3 region is CAISESDSNQPQHF.

The chain joins TRBV7-9 to TRBJ2-1; TCRdb names TRBD1, which stays unverified in the absence of DNA. Germline CDR1 is SEHNR and CDR2 is FQNEAQ (reference sequence). The CDR3 is made up of 17 amino acids. This CDR3 is CASSFRPDGGRYNEQFF.

The V gene is TRBV5-5, the J gene TRBJ2-1; TCRdb designates TRBD2, a call that cannot be tested without DNA. Germline lookup yields CDR1 SGHKS and CDR2 YYEKEE (reference sequence). The CDR3 contains 16 residues. CDR3 region: CASSLSGTSGYNEQFF.

The chain links TRBV7-9 to TRBJ2-3. The germline CDR1 and CDR2 sequences are SEHNR and FQNEAQ (reference sequence). The CDR3 consists of 15 residues. CDR3 protein: CASSYVEGIGDTQYF.

The chain is built from TRBV4-3 and TRBJ1-6; with no DNA, the TCRdb D assignment of TRBD1 cannot be verified. The CDR3 loop spans 17 amino acids. Germline V CDR1 and CDR2: LGHNA, YSLEER. This CDR3 reads CASSQEFGGLFNSPLHF.

The J gene is TRBJ2-3, the V gene TRBV30. Germline V gene data show CDR1 as GTSNPN and CDR2 as SVGIG (reference sequence). This CDR3 region has 12 residues. The CDR3 loop reads CAWDPDTDTQYF. Using reference TRBV30 and TRBJ2-3 for the parts outside the CDR3, the full variable domain is SQTIHQWPATLVQPVGSPLSLECTVEGTSNPNLYWYRQAAGRGLQLLFYSVGIGQISSEVPQNLSASRPQDRQFILSSKKLLLSDSGFYLCAWDPDTDTQYFGPGTRLTVL.

The rearrangement uses TRBV5-1 and TRBJ2-4. The germline gives CDR1 SGHRS, CDR2 YFSETQ. The CDR3 covers 16 residues. CDR3 sequence reads: CASSLTQGLAKNIQYF.